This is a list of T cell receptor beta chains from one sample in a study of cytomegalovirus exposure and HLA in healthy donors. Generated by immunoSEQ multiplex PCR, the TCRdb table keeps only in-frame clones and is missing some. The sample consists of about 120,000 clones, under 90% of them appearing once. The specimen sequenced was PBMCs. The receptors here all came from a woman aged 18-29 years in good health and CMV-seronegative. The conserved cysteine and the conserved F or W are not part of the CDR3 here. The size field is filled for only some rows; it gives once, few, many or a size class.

CDR3 protein: ASSHGTGTGIDEQY
J gene: TRBJ2-7
CDR3 length: 14
clone size: -
V gene: TRBV4-1

CDR3 protein: ASSIGTGVENYGYT
J gene: TRBJ1-2
CDR3 length: 14
clone size: once
V gene: TRBV19

CDR3 protein: ASSLMGPQGPYGYT
J gene: TRBJ1-2
CDR3 length: 14
clone size: -
V gene: TRBV9

CDR3 protein: ASSFSGLAYEQY
J gene: TRBJ2-7
CDR3 length: 12
clone size: -
V gene: TRBV27

CDR3 protein: ASSVRPDTEAF
J gene: TRBJ1-1
CDR3 length: 11
clone size: -
V gene: TRBV9

CDR3 protein: ASEGQDTSSYEQY
J gene: TRBJ2-7
CDR3 length: 13
clone size: -
V gene: TRBV28

CDR3 protein: ASSSKTDRISGNTIY
J gene: TRBJ1-3
CDR3 length: 15
clone size: -
V gene: TRBV5-4

CDR3 protein: ASSTGGVFSYGYT
J gene: TRBJ1-2
CDR3 length: 13
clone size: -
V gene: TRBV5-1

CDR3 protein: ASSGLEAHNEQF
J gene: TRBJ2-1
CDR3 length: 12
clone size: -
V gene: TRBV2

CDR3 protein: ASRWDRGAGTEAF
J gene: TRBJ1-1
CDR3 length: 13
clone size: -
V gene: TRBV6-5

CDR3 protein: ASSQYRGGGTEAF
J gene: TRBJ1-1
CDR3 length: 13
clone size: -
V gene: TRBV14

CDR3 protein: ASLNTRGGYT
J gene: TRBJ1-2
CDR3 length: 10
clone size: few
V gene: TRBV2

CDR3 protein: ATGTGGMNTEAF
J gene: TRBJ1-1
CDR3 length: 12
clone size: -
V gene: TRBV10-3

CDR3 protein: ASSGTSGIDEEQF
J gene: TRBJ2-1
CDR3 length: 13
clone size: -
V gene: TRBV19

CDR3 protein: ASSLPGANTGELF
J gene: TRBJ2-2
CDR3 length: 13
clone size: -
V gene: TRBV7-9

CDR3 protein: ASSSTQLRSYNEQF
J gene: TRBJ2-1
CDR3 length: 14
clone size: -
V gene: TRBV27

CDR3 protein: ASSQLAGTSYNEQF
J gene: TRBJ2-1
CDR3 length: 14
clone size: -
V gene: TRBV4-1

CDR3 protein: ASVVGGDLGETQY
J gene: TRBJ2-5
CDR3 length: 13
clone size: -
V gene: TRBV12-5

CDR3 protein: ASSFSGTGGWANVLT
J gene: TRBJ2-6
CDR3 length: 15
clone size: few
V gene: TRBV7-9

CDR3 protein: ASSSQGAYQPQH
J gene: TRBJ1-5
CDR3 length: 12
clone size: -
V gene: TRBV19

CDR3 protein: ASSEYGQGVNQPQH
J gene: TRBJ1-5
CDR3 length: 14
clone size: -
V gene: TRBV6-1

CDR3 protein: ASLAELQTNTGELF
J gene: TRBJ2-2
CDR3 length: 14
clone size: once
V gene: TRBV25-1

CDR3 protein: ASSLRLAGDQETQY
J gene: TRBJ2-5
CDR3 length: 14
clone size: -
V gene: TRBV19

CDR3 protein: ASSPSGNRIANEKLF
J gene: TRBJ1-4
CDR3 length: 15
clone size: -
V gene: TRBV4-1

CDR3 protein: AFETENEQF
J gene: TRBJ2-1
CDR3 length: 9
clone size: few
V gene: TRBV25-1

CDR3 protein: ASSQDRRGHQPQH
J gene: TRBJ1-5
CDR3 length: 13
clone size: -
V gene: TRBV4-1

CDR3 protein: ASSLALNTGELF
J gene: TRBJ2-2
CDR3 length: 12
clone size: -
V gene: TRBV7-2

CDR3 protein: ASSGLAEETQY
J gene: TRBJ2-5
CDR3 length: 11
clone size: once
V gene: TRBV2

CDR3 protein: ASTADRGLYEQY
J gene: TRBJ2-7
CDR3 length: 12
clone size: -
V gene: TRBV7-2

CDR3 protein: ASSFPRGGSDEQY
J gene: TRBJ2-7
CDR3 length: 13
clone size: -
V gene: TRBV5-1

CDR3 protein: ASSGVNEQF
J gene: TRBJ2-1
CDR3 length: 9
clone size: -
V gene: TRBV9

CDR3 protein: ASRHQGNTEAF
J gene: TRBJ1-1
CDR3 length: 11
clone size: -
V gene: TRBV11-1

CDR3 protein: ASSLGRSYEQY
J gene: TRBJ2-7
CDR3 length: 11
clone size: -
V gene: TRBV7-2

CDR3 protein: ATSRLLRERHTDTQY
J gene: TRBJ2-3
CDR3 length: 15
clone size: -
V gene: TRBV15

CDR3 protein: ASSLESSDGTGELF
J gene: TRBJ2-2
CDR3 length: 14
clone size: -
V gene: TRBV7-6

CDR3 protein: ASSISGVGYNEQF
J gene: TRBJ2-1
CDR3 length: 13
clone size: -
V gene: TRBV19

CDR3 protein: ASTRGAESYEQY
J gene: TRBJ2-7
CDR3 length: 12
clone size: -
V gene: TRBV7-9

CDR3 protein: ASSDNSYEQY
J gene: TRBJ2-7
CDR3 length: 10
clone size: -
V gene: TRBV25-1

CDR3 protein: ASRTSASKAQY
J gene: TRBJ2-5
CDR3 length: 11
clone size: -
V gene: TRBV14

CDR3 protein: ASSSENDRISYEQY
J gene: TRBJ2-7
CDR3 length: 14
clone size: -
V gene: TRBV5-1

CDR3 protein: ASSKVGSGQVTDTQY
J gene: TRBJ2-3
CDR3 length: 15
clone size: -
V gene: TRBV21-1